The entry below gives a single T cell receptor (beta chain) sequence along with its context. This clone was counted only a few times. Its cognate antigen has yet to be identified. No much larger clone is present one base from it, and per-base qualities are unavailable. The sample originates from a study of T cell responses to AZD1222 COVID-19 vaccine (dated by TCRdb to about 2021). Describing the broader study: Because spike-specific TCR depth and breadth did not differ between the two schedules, AZD1222 recipients who got a second dose at roughly 4 weeks were pooled with those who got a second dose at roughly 12 weeks. TCR sequencing covered over 230 trial participants: 200 to 220 given two doses of AZD1222 and approximately 26 given two doses of MenACWY control vaccine. Trial participants were enrolled by age into 18-55, 56-69 and 70-plus year subgroups, with approximately 150, 30 and 60 TCR-sequenced participants respectively.

The time point tag for this specimen amounts to: baseline before first vaccination. Vaccinee samples came from UK trials COV001 and COV002, including a single-blind randomized controlled phase 2/3 trial of AZD1222 (ChAdOx1 nCoV-19) in healthy adults. For TCRbeta chain sequencing, PBMC samples were collected from trial participants at day 0 and at day 28 after the second dose. The paper as a whole reports these results and caveats: The whole spike protein was spanned by vaccine-associated CD4 TCRs, and dominant responses were seen in regions 160-218 and 743-854. Because no samples from the day 14 peak response were available, repertoires could be characterized only after the peak T cell response. Conclusions about previously exposed vaccinees were limited because only a handful of AZD1222 recipients were SARS-CoV-2 seropositive at baseline. Participants were mostly white British and included more females than males, and it was suggested by the authors that clonal diversity may have been underestimated. The 56-69-year group was small, and its depth increase did not reach significance, likely because of low power. Nearly half of unique spike-specific TCRs reportedly recognized epitopes outside regions mutated in the B.1.351 and B.1.1.7 variants. A significant rise in spike-specific TCR breadth and depth was observed after two AZD1222 doses relative to day 0 and relative to MenACWY recipients.

The CDR3 regions of human TCRbeta chains were subjected to immunosequencing. The paper's processing steps were these. TCRs in the repertoires were matched against a reference library of SARS-CoV-2-specific TCRs that had been generated with the MIRA antigen-specificity platform. Breadth was defined as the fraction of unique TCRs that were SARS-CoV-2-associated. Depth was defined as the fraction of total T cells that were SARS-CoV-2-associated. Using the MIRA data, each spike-specific TCR was assigned both to the spike region to which the TCR was reactive and to a CD4 or CD8 class. Log10-transformed breadth and depth values were compared by one-way ANOVA with Sidak's multiple comparisons tests. TCRdb carries this immuneACCESS record with in-frame sequences only. Its versions omit some clonotypes, under half of them owing to an unresolved V gene in the studies checked, with the rest unexplained. The V and J calls and clone size come from that table; D and trimming were worked out from the DNA. The sample table records about 120,000 clones; 75% to 90% of these occur just once. 4.5% to 6% of the sample lies in the top ten.

From a lookup of the germline V gene, CDR1 and CDR2 are MDHEN and SYDVKM. The junction shows trimming of 4 bases on V and 0 bases on J, and the gene matches do not reach 2 bases of it. The CDR3 has 15 amino acids, counting the end cysteine and phenylalanine. The kept DNA is CDR3 alone, 45 bases in frame from the first base. The rearrangement joined TRBV28 to TRBJ2-1, with TRBD2 matching 8 junction bases. This sequence originates from an adult in good health. The sample in question was peripheral blood, obtained on day 0 of AZD1222 vaccination. The DNA reads as follows: TGTGCCAGCAGTTCTCTAGCGGGCTCCTACAATGAGCAGTTCTTC. Translated, it gives CASSSLAGSYNEQFF.